These 15 T cell receptor beta chains were all obtained from the same sample, sequenced in a study of technical replicates of blood from several donors. Using immunoSEQ multiplex PCR, the repertoire was profiled, and TCRdb retains in-frame clones only, with some absent. The sample includes more than 75,000 clones, around 85% of them seen just once. The sequencing input was PBMCs. The receptors stem from a human donor in good health. Some clones in this sample may be carry-over from other donors' samples.

The chain recombines TRBV6-5 with TRBJ2-1; 10 nucleotides match TRBD1. Germline V gene sequence: CDR1 MNHEY, CDR2 SVGAGI. This CDR3 comprises 15 residues. V was clipped by 2 bases and J by 8 bases; unmatched bases: 6. CDR3 coding DNA: TGTGCCAGCAGTTACAGGCGGACAGGGGGGTATGAGCAGTTCTTC. As protein: CASSYRRTGGYEQFF.

The rearrangement uses TRBV29-1 and TRBJ2-1, with 7 bases lining up with TRBD2. V shed 3 bases and J 10 bases; nucleotides not matched to a gene: 9. CDR3 length: 13 amino acids. Germline V lookup: CDR1 SQVTM, CDR2 ANQGSEA. Here the CDR3 DNA reads TGCAGCGTTGAGGGCGGGAGCCTCGGGGAGCAGTTCTTC. Its translation: CSVEGGSLGEQFF.

V usage is TRBV5-1 and J usage is TRBJ1-3; no clear D. Trimming removed 4 bases at V and 6 bases at J, with 17 bases between. This CDR3 region has 15 residues. Germline V gene lookup returns CDR1 SGHRS and CDR2 YFSETQ. CDR3 protein: CASSPSPGKENTIYF. CDR3 bases: TGCGCCAGCAGCCCAAGCCCGGGAAAAGAAAACACCATATATTTT.

V usage is TRBV5-1 and J usage is TRBJ1-2; possibly TRBD1 for D (6 bases). Trimming took 4 bases from V and 2 from J, leaving 9 bases between them. The CDR3 extends over 13 amino acids. CDR1 SGHRS and CDR2 YFSETQ come from the germline V gene. CDR3 in DNA: TGCGCCAGCAGCGTGGACAGCAACTATGGCTACACCTTC. This translates into CASSVDSNYGYTF. The whole variable domain, remainder taken from reference TRBV5-1 and TRBJ1-2, is KAGVTQTPRYLIKTRGQQVTLSCSPISGHRSVSWYQQTPGQGLQFLFEYFSETQRNKGNFPGRFSGRQFSNSRSEMNVSTLELGDSALYLCASSVDSNYGYTFGSGTRLTVV.

CDR3 nucleotides: TGTGCCTGGGACAGAGGCAAGAATTCACCCCTCCACTTT. Translating gives CAWDRGKNSPLHF. The chain joins TRBV30 to TRBJ1-6; weak D call: TRBD1 (5 bases). CDR1 and CDR2 from the germline V gene are GTSNPN and SVGIG (reference sequence). The CDR3 length is 13 residues. V was cut by 5 bases and J by 7 bases, with 12 bases left in between. Together with reference TRBV30 and TRBJ1-6, the CDR3 gives the full variable domain: SQTIHQWPATLVQPVGSPLSLECTVEGTSNPNLYWYRQAAGRGLQLLFYSVGIGQISSEVPQNLSASRPQDRQFILSSKKLLLSDSGFYLCAWDRGKNSPLHFGNGTRLTVT.

The gene calls are TRBV7-9 and TRBJ1-2; unclear D gene. V gave up 0 bases and J gave up 6 bases, with 11 bases separating them. This CDR3 is built from 14 residues. Per germline, CDR1 SEHNR and CDR2 FQNEAQ (reference sequence). The CDR3 loop is CASSLADNYNGYTF. For the CDR3, the DNA is TGTGCCAGCAGCTTAGCAGACAATTACAATGGCTACACCTTC.

This chain uses TRBV7-2 with TRBJ2-7, with 7 bases aligning to TRBD1. CDR1 SGHTA and CDR2 FQGNSA come from the germline V gene. Trimming removed 2 bases from V and 2 bases from J; junction bases left unmatched: 6. The CDR3 totals 15 residues. CDR3: CASSLKPTGPYEQYF. The CDR3, as DNA: TGTGCCAGCAGCTTAAAGCCGACAGGGCCCTACGAGCAGTACTTC.

V gene TRBV5-6 combines with J gene TRBJ1-3; D is unclear. The CDR3 length is 16 residues. Germline V gene data show CDR1 as SGHDT and CDR2 as YYEEEE. V was shortened by 4 bases and J by 0 bases, with 14 bases between the two germline ends. CDR3 amino acids: CASSLRPGLSGNTIYF. The CDR3 bases are TGTGCCAGCAGCCTGCGTCCAGGCCTCTCTGGAAACACCATATATTTT.

The chain uses TRBV29-1 and TRBJ2-3, with 13 bases that match TRBD2. CDR1 SQVTM and CDR2 ANQGSEA come from the germline V gene. The ends lost 0 bases at V and 3 bases at J; junction bases unmatched: 3. The CDR3 runs to 16 residues. Here the CDR3 reads CSVEDRTSGGTDTQYF. CDR3 DNA sequence: TGCAGCGTTGAAGATCGGACTAGCGGGGGTACAGATACGCAGTATTTT.

The CDR3 nucleotides read TGTGCCAGCAGTTACTCGACTGGGGCAGCTTTCTTT. Translating gives CASSYSTGAAFF. This sequence joins TRBV6-5 and TRBJ1-1; D is possibly TRBD1 (5 bases). Trimming pared 0 bases from V and 10 bases from J, leaving 9 bases between. The CDR3 covers 12 residues. CDR1 and CDR2 (germline): MNHEY, SVGAGI.

The rearrangement joins TRBV9 to TRBJ2-1, with a possible D match to TRBD2 (5 bases). The CDR3 runs to 17 residues. V gave up 4 bases and J gave up 5 bases, with 22 bases separating them. In germline, CDR1 is SGDLS, CDR2 YYNGEE. CDR3 loop: CASSPFPIGVGDNEQFF. In DNA form, the CDR3 reads TGTGCCAGCAGCCCCTTCCCCATTGGTGTCGGGGACAATGAGCAGTTCTTC.

The chain links TRBV6-1 to TRBJ2-7; 9 bases line up with TRBD1. This CDR3 has 14 amino acids. Per the germline V gene, CDR1 is MNHNS and CDR2 is SASEGT. The ends lost 4 bases at V and 2 bases at J; junction bases unmatched: 3. CDR3 bases: TGTGCCAGCAGTGGACAGGGGGGCGCCTACGAGCAGTACTTC. Residues: CASSGQGGAYEQYF.

The V call is TRBV9, the J call TRBJ2-3; TRBD1 is a possible D gene (6 bases). Germline CDR1 reads SGDLS; CDR2 reads YYNGEE. Trimming pared 0 bases from V and 3 bases from J, leaving 14 bases between. The CDR3 sequence is 16 residues long. CDR3 protein: CASSVGVGAVTDTQYF. CDR3 bases: TGTGCCAGCAGCGTAGGGGTGGGGGCGGTGACAGATACGCAGTATTTT.

V and J are TRBV5-1 and TRBJ2-2; 7 bases line up with TRBD2. The V segment lost 0 bases and the J segment 5 bases; nucleotides outside the gene matches: 1. CDR1 is SGHRS, CDR2 YFSETQ, per germline. This CDR3 has 14 residues. This CDR3 is CASSLGGRTGELFF. The CDR3, as DNA: TGCGCCAGCAGCTTGGGCGGGAGAACCGGGGAGCTGTTTTTT.

The chain employs TRBV27 and TRBJ1-1; D is perhaps TRBD1 (6 bases). The germline gives CDR1 MNHEY, CDR2 SMNVEV (reference sequence). Trimming took 6 bases from V and 6 from J, leaving 11 bases between them. The CDR3 extends over 12 amino acids. The CDR3 reads CASRGQTPEAFF. For the CDR3, the DNA is TGTGCCAGCAGAGGACAGACCCCTGAAGCTTTCTTT.